The clone carrying this TCR beta chain was counted only a few times. Its antigen is unidentified. This specimen belongs to a study of beta chain features in type 1 diabetes. Sorting of CD4+ naive, central memory, regulatory and stem cell-like memory cells was performed via CD45RO/CCR7/CD25/CD127/CD95/CD27. Of the isolated RNA, all was reverse transcribed, and so the sequenced material was expressed TCRB transcripts. Profiling relied on immunoSEQ multiplex PCR, and the TCRdb table lists in-frame clones only, not all of them. The table lists over 40,000 clones, approximately 56% of them singletons. General study findings and limits: For cells with high TCR expression, cDNA sequencing could yield over-representation. Patients' naive, central memory and regulatory TCRB repertoires appeared more alike than those of healthy donors. Moderately but significantly shorter TCRB CDR3s were found in Type 1 diabetes patients in all four CD4+ subsets.

Germline CDR1 MNHNS, CDR2 SASEGT. The CDR3 consists of 15 residues. The J segment lost 9 bases and the V segment lost 2 bases, leaving 12 bases of the junction unmatched. The receptor comes from a woman between 18 and 30 years old in good health. The source material was Tregs from blood. V is TRBV6-1 and J is TRBJ2-7; 8 bases are a match to TRBD1. This chain's CDR3 is CASSETGQDLVGQYF. Written as DNA, the CDR3 is TGTGCCAGCAGTGAAACGGGACAGGACCTGGTGGGGCAGTACTTC.